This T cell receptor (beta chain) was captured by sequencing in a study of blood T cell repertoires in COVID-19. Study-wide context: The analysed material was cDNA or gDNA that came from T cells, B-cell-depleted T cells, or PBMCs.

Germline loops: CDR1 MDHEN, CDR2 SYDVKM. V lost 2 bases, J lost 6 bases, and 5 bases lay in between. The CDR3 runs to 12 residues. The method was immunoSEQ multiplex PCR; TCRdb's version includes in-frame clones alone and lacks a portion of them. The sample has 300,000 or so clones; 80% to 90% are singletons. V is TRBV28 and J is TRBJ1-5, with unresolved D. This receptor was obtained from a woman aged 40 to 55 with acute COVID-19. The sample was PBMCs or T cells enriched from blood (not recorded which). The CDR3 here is CASSLLSQPQHF. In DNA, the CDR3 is TGTGCCAGCAGTTTACTCTCTCAGCCCCAGCATTTT.